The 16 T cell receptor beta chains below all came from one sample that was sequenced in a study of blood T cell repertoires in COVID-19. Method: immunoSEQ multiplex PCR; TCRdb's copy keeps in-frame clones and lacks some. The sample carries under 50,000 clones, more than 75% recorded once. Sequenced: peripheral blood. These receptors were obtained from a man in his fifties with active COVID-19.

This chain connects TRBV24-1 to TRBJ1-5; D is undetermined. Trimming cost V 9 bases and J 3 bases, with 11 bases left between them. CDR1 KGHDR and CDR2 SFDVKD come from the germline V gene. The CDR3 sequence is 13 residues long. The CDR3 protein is CATAQAANQPQHF. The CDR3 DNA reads TGTGCCACCGCCCAAGCCGCCAATCAGCCCCAGCATTTT.

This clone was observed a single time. CDR3 DNA: TGTGCCAGCAGCCTAGCGTTCAGGGGTAACTATGGCTACACCTTC. Amino acids: CASSLAFRGNYGYTF. The chain joins TRBV6-2 or TRBV6-3 to TRBJ1-2; D is perhaps TRBD1 (6 bases). Trimming took off 6 bases at V and 1 base at J, with 15 bases between the two ends. The CDR3 sequence is 15 residues long. Per the germline V gene, CDR1 is MNHEY and CDR2 is SVGEGT.

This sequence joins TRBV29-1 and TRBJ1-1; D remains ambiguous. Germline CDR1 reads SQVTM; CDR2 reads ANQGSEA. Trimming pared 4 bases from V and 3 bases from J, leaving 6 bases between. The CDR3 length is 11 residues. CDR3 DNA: TGCAGCGTTGCCCGGGACACTGAAGCTTTCTTT. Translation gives CSVARDTEAFF.

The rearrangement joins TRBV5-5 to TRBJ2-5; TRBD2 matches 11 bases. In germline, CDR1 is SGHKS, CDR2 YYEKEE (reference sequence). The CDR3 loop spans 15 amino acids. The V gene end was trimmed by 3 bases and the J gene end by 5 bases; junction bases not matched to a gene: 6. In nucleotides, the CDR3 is TGTGCCAGCAGCTCCCCCCCTAGCGGGAGGGAGACCCAGTACTTC. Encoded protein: CASSSPPSGRETQYF. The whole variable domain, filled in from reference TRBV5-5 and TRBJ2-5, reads DAGVTQSPTHLIKTRGQQVTLRCSPISGHKSVSWYQQVLGQGPQFIFQYYEKEERGRGNFPDRFSARQFPNYSSELNVNALLLGDSALYLCASSSPPSGRETQYFGPGTRLLVL.

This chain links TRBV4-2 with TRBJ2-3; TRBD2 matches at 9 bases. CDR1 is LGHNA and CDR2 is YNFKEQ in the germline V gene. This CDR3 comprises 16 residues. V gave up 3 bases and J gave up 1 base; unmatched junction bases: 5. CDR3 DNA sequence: TGTGCCAGCAGCCACGAACCTAGCGGGGGCACAGATACGCAGTATTTT. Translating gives CASSHEPSGGTDTQYF.

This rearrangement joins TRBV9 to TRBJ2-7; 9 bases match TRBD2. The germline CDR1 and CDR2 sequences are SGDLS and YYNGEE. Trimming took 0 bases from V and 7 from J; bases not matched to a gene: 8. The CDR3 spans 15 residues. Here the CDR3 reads CASSVEGLATKEQYF. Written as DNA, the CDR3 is TGTGCCAGCAGCGTAGAGGGACTAGCAACAAAAGAGCAGTACTTC. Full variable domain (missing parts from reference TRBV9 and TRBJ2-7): DSGVTQTPKHLITATGQRVTLRCSPRSGDLSVYWYQQSLDQGLQFLIQYYNGEERAKGNILERFSAQQFPDLHSELNLSSLELGDSALYFCASSVEGLATKEQYFGPGTRLTVT.

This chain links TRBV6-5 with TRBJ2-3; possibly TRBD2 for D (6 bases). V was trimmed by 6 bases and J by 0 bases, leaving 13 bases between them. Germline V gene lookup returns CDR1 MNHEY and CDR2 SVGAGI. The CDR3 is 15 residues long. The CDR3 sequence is CASRGGGASTDTQYF. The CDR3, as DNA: TGTGCCAGCAGAGGTGGCGGGGCTAGCACAGATACGCAGTATTTT.

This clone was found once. CDR3 DNA sequence: TGTGCCAGCAGCTTAGACCAGGGGCCCCAGTTCTTC. As protein: CASSLDQGPQFF. The J gene is TRBJ2-1, the V gene TRBV11-2; D is perhaps TRBD1 (6 bases). Germline V CDR1 and CDR2: SGHAT, FQNNGV. Trimming took off 0 bases at V and 13 bases at J, with 10 bases between the two ends. The CDR3 covers 12 residues.

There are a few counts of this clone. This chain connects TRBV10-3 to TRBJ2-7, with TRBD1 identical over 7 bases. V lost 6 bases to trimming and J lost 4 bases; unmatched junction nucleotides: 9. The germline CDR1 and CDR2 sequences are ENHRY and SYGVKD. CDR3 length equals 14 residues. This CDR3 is CAISPLGTAYEQYF. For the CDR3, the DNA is TGTGCCATCAGCCCGCTAGGGACAGCGTACGAGCAGTACTTC.

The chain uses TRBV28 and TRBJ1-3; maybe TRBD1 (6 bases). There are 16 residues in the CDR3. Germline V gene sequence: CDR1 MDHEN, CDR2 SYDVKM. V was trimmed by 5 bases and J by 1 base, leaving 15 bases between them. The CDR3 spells CASSVEGTGSGNTIYF. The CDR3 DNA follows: TGTGCCAGCAGTGTAGAAGGAACAGGGTCTGGAAACACCATATATTTT.

As DNA, the CDR3 is TGTGCCAGCAGCTTAGGGGGGACAGTCCGGGGTTCACCCCTCCACTTT. Its translation is CASSLGGTVRGSPLHF. The chain couples TRBV11-2 to TRBJ1-6, with 7 bases aligning to TRBD1. There are 16 residues in the CDR3. Germline loops: CDR1 SGHAT, CDR2 FQNNGV. V was clipped by 1 base and J by 9 bases; unmatched bases: 9.

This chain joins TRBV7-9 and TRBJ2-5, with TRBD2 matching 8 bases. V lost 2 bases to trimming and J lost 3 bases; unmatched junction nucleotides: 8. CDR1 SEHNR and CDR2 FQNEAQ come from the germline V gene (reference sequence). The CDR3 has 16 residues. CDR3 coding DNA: TGTGCCAGCAGCTTAAGGGATAGCGGGGCCGAAGAGACCCAGTACTTC. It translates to CASSLRDSGAEETQYF.

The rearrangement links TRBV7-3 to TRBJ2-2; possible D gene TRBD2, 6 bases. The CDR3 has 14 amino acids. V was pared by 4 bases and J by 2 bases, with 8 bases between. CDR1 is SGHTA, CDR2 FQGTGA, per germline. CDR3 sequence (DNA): TGTGCCAGCAGCTCGGGACTTAACACCGGGGAGCTGTTTTTT. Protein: CASSSGLNTGELFF.

CDR3: CASSLGAGGPSGNTIYF. CDR3 DNA: TGTGCCAGCAGCTTAGGGGCAGGGGGCCCCTCTGGAAACACCATATATTTT. This chain joins TRBV7-2 and TRBJ1-3, with 8 bases aligning to TRBD1. The V segment lost 1 base and the J segment 0 bases; nucleotides outside the gene matches: 5. Germline CDR1 is SGHTA and CDR2 is FQGNSA. The CDR3 is made up of 17 amino acids.

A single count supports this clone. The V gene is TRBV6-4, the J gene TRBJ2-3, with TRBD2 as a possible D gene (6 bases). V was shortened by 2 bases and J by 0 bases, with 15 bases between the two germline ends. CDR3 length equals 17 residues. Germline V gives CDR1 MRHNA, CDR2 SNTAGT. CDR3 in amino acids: CASSDEFGRDSTDTQYF. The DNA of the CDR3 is TGTGCCAGCAGTGACGAATTTGGGCGGGATAGCACAGATACGCAGTATTTT.

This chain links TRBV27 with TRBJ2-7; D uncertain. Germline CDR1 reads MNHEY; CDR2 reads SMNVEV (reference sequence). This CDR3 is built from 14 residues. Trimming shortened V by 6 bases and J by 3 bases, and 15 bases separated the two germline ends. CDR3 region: CASSQVLPVYEQYF. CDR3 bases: TGTGCCAGCAGCCAGGTTCTGCCGGTCTACGAGCAGTACTTC.